This T cell receptor beta chain was captured by sequencing in a study of OX40 agonist ivuxolimab in advanced cancers. Across the study: Antecedent anti-PD-1, anti-PD-L1 or anti-CTLA-4 therapy was permissible, with around 40% having received some. Study conclusions and caveats: CD4+ and CD8+ T cells in blood underwent clonal expansion by week 6 at 0.1 to 3.0 mg/kg. Averaged across samples, CD8+ T cells carried more expanded clones than CD4+ did. In the 0.1-3.0 mg/kg groups, partial responders showed among the lowest expansion.

With regard to this clone: The antigen remains unidentified.

TCRdb's table, derived via immunoSEQ multiplex PCR, lists solely in-frame clones and lacks some. The table has roughly 19,000 clones, just over 70% seen once. The CDR3 has 13 residues. The V and J ends lost 0 bases and 4 bases respectively, with 7 bases between them. In germline, CDR1 is LGHNA, CDR2 YNFKEQ. The chain carries TRBV4-2 and TRBJ2-7; D not certain. The clonotype was recovered from an adult with an advanced solid tumor such as melanoma, head and neck, liver or kidney cancer. The material was CD4+ or CD8+ T cells sorted from blood, obtained in a trial of the OX40 agonist ivuxolimab. CDR3 sequence (DNA): TGTGCCAGCAGCCAAGATAGGCCATACGAGCAGTACTTC. Translated, it gives CASSQDRPYEQYF.